This T cell receptor (beta chain) was sequenced in a study of long-term antiretroviral therapy in people with HIV (dated by TCRdb to between 2021 and 2024). Background on the whole study: The earliest samples were collected about a decade before the 2015 WHO recommendation for immediate ART, when ART was typically delayed until CD4 counts fell. A retrospective serial study tested whether changes in peripheral blood TRB repertoire composition and diversity were associated with ART initiation and durable HIV suppression. The cohort contributed over 150 cryopreserved PBMC samples from a few dozen adults with confirmed HIV infection, collected serially over a mean of 6 years (range 1-12). Of the 30 participants with HIV, approximately twelve were female. No cross-contamination during QIAcube processing was seen in test extractions of a monoclonal T-cell line run alongside roughly 35 polyclonal samples.

Participants were included only if at least one PBMC sample before ART initiation and at least two post-ART samples were available. Treatment was received in the United States of America by all participants with HIV. Before DNA extraction, cryopreserved samples of about 0.95-10 million PBMC were thawed and washed. At the time of the earliest PBMC sample, participants with HIV were aged between about 23 and 54 years. PBMC samples were contributed by each participant from 1-4 timepoints before ART initiation and 2-8 timepoints after ART initiation, with a median of 7 samples. Serial HIV viral load, CD4+ T-cell count, ART history and demographic data were obtained for every participant. Using a Qiagen kit on a QIAcube, genomic DNA was extracted from unsorted PBMC, with samples processed in batches of 12. The germline V gene encodes CDR1 GTSNPN and CDR2 SVGIG (reference sequence). A distance of 9 bases separates the germline ends of V and J, which lose 0 bases and 6 bases respectively. The CDR3, from cysteine to phenylalanine, totals 13 residues. Only the CDR3 DNA is retained, 39 bases long and in frame from the first base.

Sequencing of the TRB variable region was done with the immunoSEQ hsTCRB v3.0 assay at survey level resolution. A depth of roughly 35,000-55,000 T-cell genomes per sample was targeted for TRB sequencing. An Illumina MiSeq with a v3 150-cycle kit was used to sequence the pooled TRB libraries. As for the original processing: Repertoire analysis ran in R within a reproducible Nextflow workflow covering QC, data transformation and analysis. LymphoSeq2, an R package for exploring AIRR-Seq data, was used to implement the custom analyses. A few samples yielding fewer than 5000 total TRB sequences were excluded, leaving 188 analyzed HIV repertoires. Among the roughly 190 retained HIV repertoires, 59 were collected before ART initiation and approximately 130 after ART initiation. Repertoires were downsampled to 5000 TRB nucleotide sequences, with summary statistics averaged over 100 downsampling iterations. Only TRB sequences with CDR3 regions of at least seven amino acids were retained for analysis. Diversity was measured with a Shannon entropy-derived clonality score and the Gini coefficient. In the repertoire networks, any two of the top 5000 CDR3 amino acid sequences were linked whenever the two sequences differed by an edit distance of one. For TRB CDR3 amino acid sequences, antigen specificity groups and MHC restriction were predicted with GLIPH2. To flag known CMV, EBV, HIV or tissue antigen associations, CDR3 amino acid sequences were matched against VDJdb and McPAS-TCR. Pre-ART, post-ART and control groups were compared with Wilcoxon signed-rank tests and Holm-Bonferroni correction. Sourced from immuneACCESS, this table was stored by TCRdb with only in-frame sequences that have V and J called. A share of the clones is absent; for the studies checked, an unresolved V gene accounts for under half, and the remainder has no known explanation. The D gene and trimming were derived from the DNA, and the V and J assignments and clone size from that table. The sample table shows about 17,000 clones, and 80% to 85% are seen once. Approximately 9% of the sample rests with the top ten.

General conclusions and limits of the study: Because pre-ART samples had limited cell numbers, profiling was done on unsorted PBMC rather than on sorted CD4+ and CD8+ T cells. Inferences about post-ART repertoire changes are limited because no data were available on ART adherence, viral resistance or therapy changes. Compared with controls, HIV repertoires had narrower CDR3 length ranges, and the network structure pointed to an antigen-experienced repertoire that shifted only slightly toward naive after ART. Expanded TRB clones identified before ART initiation dominated the repertoire at all time points, although this dominance fluctuated and declined in many PLHIV after ART. Since PBMC availability was limited, sequencing covered only the TCR beta chain, with no alpha chain pairing. The samples span the years 2004 to 2017, and the ART regimens used at that time may not be as effective as current regimens. Starting ART was linked to a significant rise in TRB diversity, yet even with long-term ART the diversity remained significantly lower than in transplant donor controls.

Remarks on this clone: No antigen is known for it. No base quality values were provided; no much bigger clone lies one nucleotide off.

The sample here was unsorted PBMCs, taken 0.3 years before starting antiretroviral therapy. This clonotype originated in a man in his forties or fifties with HIV. The sequence links TRBV30 to TRBJ2-1, with the D gene uncertain. CDR3 reads: CAWSVSVFNEQFF. The sequenced DNA is TGTGCCTGGAGTGTTTCAGTATTCAATGAGCAGTTCTTC.